The entry below describes one T cell receptor (beta chain). This sample was included in a study of blood T cell repertoires in COVID-19. J lost 2 bases, V lost 4 bases, and 5 bases had no gene match. The CDR3 is 16 amino acids. Per the germline V gene, CDR1 is SGHNT and CDR2 is YYREEE (reference sequence). Method: immunoSEQ multiplex PCR; TCRdb's copy keeps in-frame clones and lacks some. In the table there are 200,000 or so clones, about 89% of which are singletons. The source material was PBMCs or T cells enriched from blood (not recorded which). This sequence originates from a woman aged 18-29 years who had recovered from COVID-19. V gene TRBV5-4 combines with J gene TRBJ2-2; 10 positions match TRBD1. This CDR3 is CASSLGTGANTGELFF. In nucleotides, the CDR3 is TGTGCCAGCAGCCTGGGGACAGGGGCCAACACCGGGGAGCTGTTTTTT.